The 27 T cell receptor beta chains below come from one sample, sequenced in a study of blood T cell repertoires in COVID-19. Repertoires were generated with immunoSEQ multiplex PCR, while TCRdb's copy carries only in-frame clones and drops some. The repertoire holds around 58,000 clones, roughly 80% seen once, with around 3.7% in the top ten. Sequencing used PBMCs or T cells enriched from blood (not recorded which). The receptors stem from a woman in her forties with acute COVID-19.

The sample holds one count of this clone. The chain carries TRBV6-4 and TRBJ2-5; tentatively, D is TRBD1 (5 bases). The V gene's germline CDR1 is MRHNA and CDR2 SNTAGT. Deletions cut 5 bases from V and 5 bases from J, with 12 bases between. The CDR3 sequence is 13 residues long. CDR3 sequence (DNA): TGTGCCAGCAGTCGCTCGCCAGGGGAGACCCAGTACTTC. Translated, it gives CASSRSPGETQYF.

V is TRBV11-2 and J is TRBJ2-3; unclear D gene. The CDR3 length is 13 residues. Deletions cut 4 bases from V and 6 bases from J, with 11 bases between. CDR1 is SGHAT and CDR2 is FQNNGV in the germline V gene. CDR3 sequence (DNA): TGTGCCAGCAGCTCGGGTGGCGGTGATACGCAGTATTTT. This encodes CASSSGGGDTQYF. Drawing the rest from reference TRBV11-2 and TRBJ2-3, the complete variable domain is EAGVAQSPRYKIIEKRQSVAFWCNPISGHATLYWYQQILGQGPKLLIQFQNNGVVDDSQLPKDRFSAERLKGVDSTLKIQPAKLEDSAVYLCASSSGGGDTQYFGPGTRLTVL.

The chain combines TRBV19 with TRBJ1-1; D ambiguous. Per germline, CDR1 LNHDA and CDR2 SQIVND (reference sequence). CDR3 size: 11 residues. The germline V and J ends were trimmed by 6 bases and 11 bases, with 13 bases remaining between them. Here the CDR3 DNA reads TGTGCCAGTAGCATCTACAGTTTCGCTTTCTTT. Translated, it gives CASSIYSFAFF.

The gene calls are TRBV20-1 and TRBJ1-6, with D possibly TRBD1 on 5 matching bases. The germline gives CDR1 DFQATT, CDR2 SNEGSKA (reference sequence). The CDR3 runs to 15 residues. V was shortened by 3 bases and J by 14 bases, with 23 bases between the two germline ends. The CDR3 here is CSASTDQWGLGALHF. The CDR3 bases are TGCAGTGCTAGTACCGATCAATGGGGCCTTGGGGCCCTCCACTTT.

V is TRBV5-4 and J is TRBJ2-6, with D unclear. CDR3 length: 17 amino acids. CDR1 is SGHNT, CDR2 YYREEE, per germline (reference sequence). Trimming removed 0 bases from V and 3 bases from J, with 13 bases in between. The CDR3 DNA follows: TGTGCCAGCAGCTTGGAACGGCTAGTGGGTGGGGCCAACGTCCTGACTTTC. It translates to CASSLERLVGGANVLTF.

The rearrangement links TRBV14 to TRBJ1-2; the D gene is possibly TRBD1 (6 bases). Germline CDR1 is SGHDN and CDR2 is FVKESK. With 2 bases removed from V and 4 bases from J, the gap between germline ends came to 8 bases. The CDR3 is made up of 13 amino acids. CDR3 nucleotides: TGTGCCAGCAGCCAAAGGGGGGGCTATGGCTACACCTTC. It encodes CASSQRGGYGYTF.

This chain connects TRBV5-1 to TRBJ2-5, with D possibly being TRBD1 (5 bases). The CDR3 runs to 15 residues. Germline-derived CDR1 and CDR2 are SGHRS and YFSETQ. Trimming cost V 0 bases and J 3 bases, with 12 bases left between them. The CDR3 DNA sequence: TGCGCCAGCAGCTTGGGATATACAGGAAAAGAGACCCAGTACTTC. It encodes CASSLGYTGKETQYF.

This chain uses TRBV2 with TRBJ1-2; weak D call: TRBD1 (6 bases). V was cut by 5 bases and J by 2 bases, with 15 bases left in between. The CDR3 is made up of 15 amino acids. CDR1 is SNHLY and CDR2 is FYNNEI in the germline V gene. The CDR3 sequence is CASSLYLGANYGYTF. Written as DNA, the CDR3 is TGTGCCAGCAGTCTGTACCTGGGGGCCAACTATGGCTACACCTTC.

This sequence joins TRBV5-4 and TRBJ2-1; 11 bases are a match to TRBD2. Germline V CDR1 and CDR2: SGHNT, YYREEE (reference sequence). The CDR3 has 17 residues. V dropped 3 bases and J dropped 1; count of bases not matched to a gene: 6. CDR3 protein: CASSWPTSGGSYNEQFF. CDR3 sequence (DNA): TGTGCCAGCAGCTGGCCCACTAGCGGGGGATCCTACAATGAGCAGTTCTTC. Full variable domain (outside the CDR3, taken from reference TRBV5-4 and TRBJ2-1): ETGVTQSPTHLIKTRGQQVTLRCSSQSGHNTVSWYQQALGQGPQFIFQYYREEENGRGNFPPRFSGLQFPNYSSELNVNALELDDSALYLCASSWPTSGGSYNEQFFGPGTRLTVL.

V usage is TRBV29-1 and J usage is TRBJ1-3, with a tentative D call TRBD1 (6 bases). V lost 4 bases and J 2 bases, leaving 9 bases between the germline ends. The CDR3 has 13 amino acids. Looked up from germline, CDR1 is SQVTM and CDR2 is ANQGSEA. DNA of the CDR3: TGCAGCGTTGGGCCAGGGGCTGGAAACACCATATATTTT. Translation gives CSVGPGAGNTIYF.

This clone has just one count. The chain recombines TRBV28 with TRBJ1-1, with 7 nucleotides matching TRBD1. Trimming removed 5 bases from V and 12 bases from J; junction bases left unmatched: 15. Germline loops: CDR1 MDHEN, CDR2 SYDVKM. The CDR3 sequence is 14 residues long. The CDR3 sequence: CASSGSEGQKSTFF. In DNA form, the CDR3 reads TGTGCCAGCAGTGGATCCGAGGGACAGAAGTCGACTTTCTTT.

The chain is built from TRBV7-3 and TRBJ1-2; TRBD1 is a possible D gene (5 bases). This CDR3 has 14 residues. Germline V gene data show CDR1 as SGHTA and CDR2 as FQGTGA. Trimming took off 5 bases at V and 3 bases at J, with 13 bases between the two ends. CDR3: CASSGGGVYYGYTF. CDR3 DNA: TGTGCCAGCAGCGGAGGAGGGGTATACTATGGCTACACCTTC.

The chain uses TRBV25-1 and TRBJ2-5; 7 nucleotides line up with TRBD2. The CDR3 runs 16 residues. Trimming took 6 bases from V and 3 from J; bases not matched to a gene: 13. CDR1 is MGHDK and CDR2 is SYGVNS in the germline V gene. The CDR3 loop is CASRGGDGTFEETQYF. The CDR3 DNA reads TGTGCCAGCAGGGGGGGGGACGGGACTTTTGAAGAGACCCAGTACTTC.

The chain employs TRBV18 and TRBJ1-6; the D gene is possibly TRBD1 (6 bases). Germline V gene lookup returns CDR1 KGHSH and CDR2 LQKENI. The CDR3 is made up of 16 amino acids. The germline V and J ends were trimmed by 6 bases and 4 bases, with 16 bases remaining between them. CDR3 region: CASSLTGQWYNSPLHF. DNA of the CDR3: TGTGCCAGCTCTCTGACAGGACAGTGGTATAATTCACCCCTCCACTTT.

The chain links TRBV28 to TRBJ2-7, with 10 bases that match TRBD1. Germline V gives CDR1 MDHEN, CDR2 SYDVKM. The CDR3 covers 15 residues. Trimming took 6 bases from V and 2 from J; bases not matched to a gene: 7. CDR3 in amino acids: CASRETGGNPYEQYF. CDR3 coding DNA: TGTGCCAGCAGGGAGACAGGGGGCAATCCCTACGAGCAGTACTTC.

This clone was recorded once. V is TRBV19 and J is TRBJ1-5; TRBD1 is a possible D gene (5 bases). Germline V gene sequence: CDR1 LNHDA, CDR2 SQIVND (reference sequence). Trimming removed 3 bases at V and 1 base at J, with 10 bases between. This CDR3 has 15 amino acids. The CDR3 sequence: CASSIRGGSNQPQHF. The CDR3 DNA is TGTGCCAGTAGTATTAGGGGAGGGAGCAATCAGCCCCAGCATTTT.

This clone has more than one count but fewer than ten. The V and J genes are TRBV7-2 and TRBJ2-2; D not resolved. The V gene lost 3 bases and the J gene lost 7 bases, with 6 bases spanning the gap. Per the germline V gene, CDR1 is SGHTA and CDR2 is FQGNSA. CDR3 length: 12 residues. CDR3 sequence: CASSFRIGELFF. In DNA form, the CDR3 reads TGTGCCAGCAGCTTCAGAATCGGGGAGCTGTTTTTT.

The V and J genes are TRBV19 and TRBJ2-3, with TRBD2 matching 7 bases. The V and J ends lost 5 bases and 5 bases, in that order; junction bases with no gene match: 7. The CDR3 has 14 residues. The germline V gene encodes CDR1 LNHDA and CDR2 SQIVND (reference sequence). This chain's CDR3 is CASSLGLEGDTQYF. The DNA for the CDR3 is TGTGCCAGTAGTCTCGGACTAGAAGGAGATACGCAGTATTTT.

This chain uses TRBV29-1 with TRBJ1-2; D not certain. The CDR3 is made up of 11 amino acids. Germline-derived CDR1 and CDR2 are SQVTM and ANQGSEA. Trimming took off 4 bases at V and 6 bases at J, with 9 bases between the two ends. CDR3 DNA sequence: TGCAGCGTTGCGGGAGGGAATGGCTACACCTTC. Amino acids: CSVAGGNGYTF.

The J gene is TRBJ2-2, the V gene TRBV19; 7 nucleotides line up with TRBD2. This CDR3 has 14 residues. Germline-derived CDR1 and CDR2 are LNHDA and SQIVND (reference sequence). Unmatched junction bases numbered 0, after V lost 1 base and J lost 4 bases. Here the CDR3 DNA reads TGTGCCAGTAGTATAGGGACTAGCACCGGGGAGCTGTTTTTT. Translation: CASSIGTSTGELFF.

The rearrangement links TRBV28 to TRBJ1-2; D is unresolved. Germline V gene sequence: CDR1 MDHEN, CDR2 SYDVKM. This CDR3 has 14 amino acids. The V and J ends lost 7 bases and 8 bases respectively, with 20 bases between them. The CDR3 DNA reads TGTGCCAGCACCAGCCGAATGGGCTTCGCGGGCTACACCTTC. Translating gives CASTSRMGFAGYTF.

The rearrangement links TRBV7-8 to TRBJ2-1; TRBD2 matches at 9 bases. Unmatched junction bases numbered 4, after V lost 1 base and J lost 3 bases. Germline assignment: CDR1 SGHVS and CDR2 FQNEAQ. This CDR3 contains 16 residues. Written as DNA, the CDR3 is TGTGCCAGCAGCTTAGGCGGTAGCGGGGGCTACAATGAGCAGTTCTTC. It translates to CASSLGGSGGYNEQFF.

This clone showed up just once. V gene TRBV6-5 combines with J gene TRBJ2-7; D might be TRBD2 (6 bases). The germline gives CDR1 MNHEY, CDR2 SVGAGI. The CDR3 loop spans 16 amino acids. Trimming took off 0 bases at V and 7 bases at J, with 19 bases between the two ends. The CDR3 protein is CASSYSTGGARSEQYF. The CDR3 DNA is TGTGCCAGCAGTTACTCGACCGGAGGGGCACGGTCGGAGCAGTACTTC.

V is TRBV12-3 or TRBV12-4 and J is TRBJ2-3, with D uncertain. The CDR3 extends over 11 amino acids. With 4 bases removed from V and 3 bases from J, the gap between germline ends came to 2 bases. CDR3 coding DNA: TGTGCCAGCAGTTCGACAGATACGCAGTATTTT. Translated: CASSSTDTQYF.

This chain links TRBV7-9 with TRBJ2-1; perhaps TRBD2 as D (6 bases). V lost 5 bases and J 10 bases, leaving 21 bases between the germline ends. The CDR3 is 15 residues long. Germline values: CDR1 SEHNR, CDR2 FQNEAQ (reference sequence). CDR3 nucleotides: TGTGCCAGCAGCCCGCCGGGACTCAAAGCAGTAGAGCAGTTCTTC. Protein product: CASSPPGLKAVEQFF. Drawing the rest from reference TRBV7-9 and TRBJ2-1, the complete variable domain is DTGVSQNPRHKITKRGQNVTFRCDPISEHNRLYWYRQTLGQGPEFLTYFQNEAQLEKSRLLSDRFSAERPKGSFSTLEIQRTEQGDSAMYLCASSPPGLKAVEQFFGPGTRLTVL.

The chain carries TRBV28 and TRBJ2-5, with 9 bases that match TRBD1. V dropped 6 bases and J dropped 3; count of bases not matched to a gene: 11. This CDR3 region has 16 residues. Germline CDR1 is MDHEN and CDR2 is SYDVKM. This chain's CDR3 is CASSQPPGQGKETQYF. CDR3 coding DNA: TGTGCCAGCAGCCAACCTCCGGGACAGGGTAAAGAGACCCAGTACTTC.

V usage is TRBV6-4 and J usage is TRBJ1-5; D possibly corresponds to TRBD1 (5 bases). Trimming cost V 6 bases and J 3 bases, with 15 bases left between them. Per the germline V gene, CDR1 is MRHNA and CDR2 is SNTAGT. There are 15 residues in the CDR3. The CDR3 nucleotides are TGTGCCAGCAGCGAACAGGCAGGCCTCAATCAGCCCCAGCATTTT. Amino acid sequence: CASSEQAGLNQPQHF.